Here is one T cell receptor beta chain with its context. Its specificity is not known. The data stem from a study of CXCR3-negative and CXCR3-positive naive CD8 T cells. Study results and limitations: Comparably high diversity was seen in both naive subsets, and much lower diversity in memory CD8+ cells. With respect to TRBV-TRBJ usage, naive CXCR3-negative and CXCR3-positive cells were similar; memory differed. Because surface CD5 did not distinguish the naive subsets, TCR strength was inferred from TRB CDR3 properties.

Each TRB cDNA library was prepared by 5' RACE (with UMI labels). TCRdb re-called the 5' RACE reads and gives one entry per CDR3 protein, without DNA. The sample spans more than 50,000 distinct CDR3 sequences; the ten largest clones claim 0.42%. This CDR3 has 13 residues. Germline V CDR1 and CDR2: SQVTM, ANQGSEA. CD45RO-CCR7+CD27+CD95- cells counted as naive CD8+ T cells. This TCR was recovered from a human donor in good health. Some clones in this sample may be carry-over from other donors' samples. The specimen was naive CXCR3- CD8+ T cells from blood. This sample's subset: CD45RO-CCR7+CD27+CD95- naive CD8+ T cells lacking CXCR3 (TNR3-). The J gene is TRBJ2-7, the V gene TRBV29-1; TCRdb lists TRBD2, though no DNA is available to test this call. The CDR3 region is CSVEREEPYEQYF.